The clone carrying this T cell receptor (beta chain) was detected ten times or more. This entry comes from a study of T cells in Graves' hyperthyroidism and ophthalmopathy. Exclusions: uncontrolled infection, other autoimmune disease, pregnancy, lactation. Orbital computed tomography, thyroid ultrasound, serum thyroxine and TRAb, and clinical symptoms together informed the diagnoses. There were TCR beta CDR3 regions amplified from RNA transcripts. The TCR CDR3 was amplified in a first-round RT-PCR using the HTBI primer set. One entry per CDR3 protein, called by TCRdb with MiXCR from the multiplex PCR reads. The sample has hundreds of thousands of distinct CDR3 sequences; 12% to 15% are singletons. Germline V CDR1 and CDR2: LGHDT, YNNKEL (reference sequence). The CDR3 extends over 19 amino acids. Trimming cost V 0 bases and J 3 bases; bases outside gene matches: 9.

The sequenced sample was blood. V is TRBV3-1 and J is TRBJ2-2, with TRBD2 matching over 11 bases. This TCR was recovered from a woman between 18 and 29 years old with Graves' hyperthyroidism. In DNA, the CDR3 is TGTGCCAGCAGCCAAGAATTCGGGCTAGCGGGAGGATACACCGGGGAGCTGTTTTTT. Its translation is CASSQEFGLAGGYTGELFF.